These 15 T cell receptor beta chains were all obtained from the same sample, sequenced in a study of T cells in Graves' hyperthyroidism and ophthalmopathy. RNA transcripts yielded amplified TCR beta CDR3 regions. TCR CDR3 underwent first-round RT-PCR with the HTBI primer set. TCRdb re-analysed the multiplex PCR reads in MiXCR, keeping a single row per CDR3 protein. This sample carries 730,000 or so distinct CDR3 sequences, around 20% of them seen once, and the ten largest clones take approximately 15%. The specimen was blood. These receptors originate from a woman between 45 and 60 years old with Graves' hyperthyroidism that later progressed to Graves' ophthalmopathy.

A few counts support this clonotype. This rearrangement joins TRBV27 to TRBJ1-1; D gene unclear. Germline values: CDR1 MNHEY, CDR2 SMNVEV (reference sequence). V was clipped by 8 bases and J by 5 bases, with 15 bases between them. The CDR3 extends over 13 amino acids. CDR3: CASGLSWETEAFF. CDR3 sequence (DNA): TGTGCCAGCGGCCTGAGTTGGGAGACTGAAGCTTTCTTT.

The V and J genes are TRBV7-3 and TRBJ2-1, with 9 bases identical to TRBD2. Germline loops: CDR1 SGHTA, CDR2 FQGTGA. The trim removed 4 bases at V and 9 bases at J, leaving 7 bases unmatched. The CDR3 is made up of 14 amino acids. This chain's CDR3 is CASSSSGTSIEQFF. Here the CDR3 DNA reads TGTGCCAGCAGCTCTTCCGGGACTAGCATTGAGCAGTTCTTC.

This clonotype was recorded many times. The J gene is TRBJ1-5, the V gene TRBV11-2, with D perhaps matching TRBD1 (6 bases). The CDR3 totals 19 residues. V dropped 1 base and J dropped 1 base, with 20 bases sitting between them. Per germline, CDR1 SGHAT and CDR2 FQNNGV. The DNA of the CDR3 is TGTGCCAGCAGCTTAGGATTCAGGGGCGCCCGGGGGAGCAATCAGCCCCAGCATTTT. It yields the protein CASSLGFRGARGSNQPQHF.

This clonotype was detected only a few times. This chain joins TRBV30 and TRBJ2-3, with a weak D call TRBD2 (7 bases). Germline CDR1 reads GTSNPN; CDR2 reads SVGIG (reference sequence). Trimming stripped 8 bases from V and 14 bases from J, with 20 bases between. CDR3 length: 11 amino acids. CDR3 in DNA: TGTGCCGGGCCACTGCGGGGGCGTCCGTATTTT. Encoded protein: CAGPLRGRPYF.

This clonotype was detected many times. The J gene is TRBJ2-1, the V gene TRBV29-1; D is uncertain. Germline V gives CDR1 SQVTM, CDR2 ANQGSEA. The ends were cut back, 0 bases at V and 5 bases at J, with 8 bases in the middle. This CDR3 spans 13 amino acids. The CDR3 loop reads CSVEELSDNEQFF. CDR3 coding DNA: TGCAGCGTTGAAGAGCTCAGCGACAATGAGCAGTTCTTC.

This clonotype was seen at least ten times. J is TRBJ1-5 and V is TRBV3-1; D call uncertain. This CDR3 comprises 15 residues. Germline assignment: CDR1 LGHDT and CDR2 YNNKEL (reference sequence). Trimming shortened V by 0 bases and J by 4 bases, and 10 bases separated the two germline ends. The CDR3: CASSQDLLENQPQHF. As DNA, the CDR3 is TGTGCCAGCAGCCAAGATCTGTTAGAAAATCAGCCCCAGCATTTT.

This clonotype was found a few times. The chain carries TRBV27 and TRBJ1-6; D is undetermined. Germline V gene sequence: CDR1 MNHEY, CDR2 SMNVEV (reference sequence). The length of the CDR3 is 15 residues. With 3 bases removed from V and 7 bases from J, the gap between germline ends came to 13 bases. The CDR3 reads CASSLAGSRNSPLHF. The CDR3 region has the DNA TGTGCCAGCAGTTTGGCTGGGTCTCGCAATTCACCCCTCCACTTT.

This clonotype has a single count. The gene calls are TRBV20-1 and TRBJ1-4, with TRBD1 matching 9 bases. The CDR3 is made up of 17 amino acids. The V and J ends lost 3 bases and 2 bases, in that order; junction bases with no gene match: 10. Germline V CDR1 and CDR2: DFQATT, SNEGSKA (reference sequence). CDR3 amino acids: CSARATPGTGTNEKLFF. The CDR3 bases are TGCAGTGCTAGGGCAACCCCCGGGACAGGGACTAATGAAAAACTGTTTTTT.

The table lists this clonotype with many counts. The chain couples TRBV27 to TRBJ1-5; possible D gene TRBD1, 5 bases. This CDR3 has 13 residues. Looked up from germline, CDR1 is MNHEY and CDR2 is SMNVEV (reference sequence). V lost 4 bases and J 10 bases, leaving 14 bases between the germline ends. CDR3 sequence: CASSSRGTGPQHF. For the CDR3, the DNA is TGTGCCAGCAGTTCAAGGGGTACTGGTCCCCAGCATTTT.

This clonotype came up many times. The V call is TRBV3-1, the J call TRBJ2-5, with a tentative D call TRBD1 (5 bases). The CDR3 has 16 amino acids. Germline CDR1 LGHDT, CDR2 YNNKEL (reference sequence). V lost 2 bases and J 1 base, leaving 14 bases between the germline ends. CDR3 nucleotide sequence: TGTGCCAGCAGCCAAAGGGGAAGCACCATCCAAGAGACCCAGTACTTC. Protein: CASSQRGSTIQETQYF.

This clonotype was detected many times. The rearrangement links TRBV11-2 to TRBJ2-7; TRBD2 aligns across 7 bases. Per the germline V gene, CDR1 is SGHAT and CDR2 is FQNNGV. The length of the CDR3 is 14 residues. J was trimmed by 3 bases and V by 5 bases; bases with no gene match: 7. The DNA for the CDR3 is TGTGCCAGCAGCCCTAGGGCGGGGGACTACGAGCAGTACTTC. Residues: CASSPRAGDYEQYF.

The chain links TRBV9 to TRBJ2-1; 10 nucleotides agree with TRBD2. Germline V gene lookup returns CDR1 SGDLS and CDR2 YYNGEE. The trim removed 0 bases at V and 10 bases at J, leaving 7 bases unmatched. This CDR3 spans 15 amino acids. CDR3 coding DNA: TGTGCCAGCAGCGTAGGTCTAGCGGGGGATCCAGAGCAGTTCTTC. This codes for CASSVGLAGDPEQFF.

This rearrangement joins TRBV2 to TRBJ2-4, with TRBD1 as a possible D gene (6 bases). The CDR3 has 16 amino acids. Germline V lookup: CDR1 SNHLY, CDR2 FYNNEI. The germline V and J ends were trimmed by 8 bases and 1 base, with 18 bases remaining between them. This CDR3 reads CASRITGLVAKNIQYF. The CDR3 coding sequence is TGTGCCAGCCGAATAACAGGGTTGGTTGCCAAAAACATTCAGTACTTC.

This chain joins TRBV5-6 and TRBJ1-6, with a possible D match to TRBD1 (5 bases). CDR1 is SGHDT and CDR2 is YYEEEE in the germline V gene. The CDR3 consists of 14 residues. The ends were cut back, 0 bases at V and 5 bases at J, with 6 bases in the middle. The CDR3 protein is CASSLVQDNSPLHF. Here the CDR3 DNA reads TGTGCCAGCAGCTTGGTACAGGATAATTCACCCCTCCACTTT.

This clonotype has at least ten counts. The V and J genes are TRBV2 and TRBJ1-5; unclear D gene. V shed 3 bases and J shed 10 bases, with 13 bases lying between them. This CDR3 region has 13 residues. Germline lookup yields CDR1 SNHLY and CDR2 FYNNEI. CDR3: CASSDVPNGPQHF. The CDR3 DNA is TGTGCCAGCAGTGATGTCCCCAACGGTCCCCAGCATTTT.